Many counts were recorded for the clone carrying this T cell receptor beta chain. The data derive from a study of T cell repertoires in cytomegalovirus infection. TCRdb passed the reads through MiXCR, listing each CDR3 protein once. Seen here are about 300,000 distinct CDR3 sequences, around 10% observed once, and the top ten hold more than 2.5%. The TCR comes from a human donor in good health (CMV status not recorded). Some clones in this sample may be carry-over from other donors' samples. The sequenced material came from PBMCs.

The chain's CDR3 is CAIGQGNQPQHF. CDR3 nucleotides: TGTGCCATCGGACAGGGCAATCAGCCCCAGCATTTT. The chain joins TRBV2 to TRBJ1-5, with 7 bases aligning to TRBD1. Germline trimming cut 10 bases from V and 2 bases from J; bases unmatched to any gene: 2. Germline lookup yields CDR1 SNHLY and CDR2 FYNNEI. CDR3 length: 12 amino acids.